A single sample gave rise to the 21 T cell receptor beta chains below, sequenced in a study of blood T cell repertoires in COVID-19. The data were produced by immunoSEQ multiplex PCR, yet TCRdb's version contains in-frame clones alone and is incomplete. Of fewer than 200,000 clones listed, roughly 80% are singletons. Sequencing used peripheral blood. The receptors were sampled from a man in his 70s with active or convalescent COVID-19.

The sample holds a few counts of this clone. Written as DNA, the CDR3 is TGTGCCAGCGGACAGAATGAGCAGTTCTTC. Its translation is CASGQNEQFF. The chain recombines TRBV7-2 with TRBJ2-1, with D possibly being TRBD1 (6 bases). The ends were cut back, 8 bases at V and 7 bases at J, with 6 bases in the middle. Germline CDR1 and CDR2: SGHTA and FQGNSA. This CDR3 is built from 10 residues.

This clone was seen a few times. This chain joins TRBV9 and TRBJ2-7; 10 bases agree with TRBD1. V shed 4 bases, J shed 7 bases, and the junction held 5 bases outside the gene matches. Per the germline V gene, CDR1 is SGDLS and CDR2 is YYNGEE. CDR3 size: 13 residues. The CDR3 region is CASSRQGAEEQYF. The DNA of the CDR3 is TGTGCCAGCAGCCGACAGGGGGCGGAGGAGCAGTACTTC.

The chain joins TRBV2 to TRBJ2-5; no clear D. The CDR3 has 13 amino acids. The V end lost 4 bases, the J end lost 0 bases, and 6 bases lay between the germline ends. Germline V gene lookup returns CDR1 SNHLY and CDR2 FYNNEI. CDR3 protein: CASSGRDQETQYF. CDR3 nucleotides: TGTGCCAGCAGTGGCCGGGACCAAGAGACCCAGTACTTC.

This chain uses TRBV7-2 with TRBJ1-1, with D tentatively TRBD1 (5 bases). The CDR3 totals 15 residues. V was cut by 2 bases and J by 3 bases, with 13 bases left in between. Germline lookup yields CDR1 SGHTA and CDR2 FQGNSA. CDR3 protein: CASSLLGQGYTEAFF. For the CDR3, the DNA is TGTGCCAGCAGCTTATTGGGCCAGGGCTACACTGAAGCTTTCTTT.

This rearrangement joins TRBV5-1 to TRBJ2-7, with TRBD1 as a possible D gene (5 bases). The V gene lost 0 bases and the J gene lost 0 bases, with 10 bases spanning the gap. This CDR3 has 15 residues. Germline V gene lookup returns CDR1 SGHRS and CDR2 YFSETQ. CDR3 amino acids: CASSLEGLSSYEQYF. The CDR3 DNA follows: TGCGCCAGCAGCTTGGAGGGGCTGAGCTCCTACGAGCAGTACTTC.

CDR3 residues: CASSESGTSGSYNEQFF. In nucleotides, the CDR3 is TGTGCCAGCAGTGAATCCGGGACTAGCGGAAGTTACAATGAGCAGTTCTTC. V and J are TRBV9 and TRBJ2-1; 11 nucleotides align to TRBD2. The CDR3 covers 17 residues. The V and J ends lost 5 bases and 4 bases, in that order; junction bases with no gene match: 11. CDR1 and CDR2 (germline): SGDLS, YYNGEE.

V usage is TRBV7-3 and J usage is TRBJ1-1; 7 nucleotides line up with TRBD1. This CDR3 comprises 13 residues. CDR1 SGHTA and CDR2 FQGTGA come from the germline V gene. J lost 5 bases, V lost 2 bases, and 2 bases had no gene match. CDR3 nucleotide sequence: TGTGCCAGCAGCTTAGGGACAGCAACTGAAGCTTTCTTT. Translated, it gives CASSLGTATEAFF.

The chain links TRBV14 to TRBJ1-2; possible D gene TRBD1, 5 bases. The V gene's germline CDR1 is SGHDN and CDR2 FVKESK. The CDR3 loop spans 14 amino acids. V was shortened by 6 bases and J by 3 bases, with 14 bases between the two germline ends. This CDR3 reads CASRPTGGDYGYTF. CDR3 DNA sequence: TGTGCCAGCAGGCCTACGGGGGGAGACTATGGCTACACCTTC.

J is TRBJ2-1 and V is TRBV19; the D gene is possibly TRBD1 (6 bases). The CDR3 totals 15 residues. V lost 5 bases to trimming and J lost 0 bases, with 11 bases between them. CDR1 and CDR2 (germline): LNHDA, SQIVND (reference sequence). The CDR3: CASSAGVSSYNEQFF. The CDR3 region has the DNA TGTGCCAGTAGTGCAGGGGTCAGCTCCTACAATGAGCAGTTCTTC. Complete variable domain (other parts from reference TRBV19 and TRBJ2-1): DGGITQSPKYLFRKEGQNVTLSCEQNLNHDAMYWYRQDPGQGLRLIYYSQIVNDFQKGDIAEGYSVSREKKESFPLTVTSAQKNPTAFYLCASSAGVSSYNEQFFGPGTRLTVL.

In its sample, this clone was seen once. This chain uses TRBV7-9 with TRBJ2-5; the D gene is possibly TRBD2 (6 bases). Trimming stripped 6 bases from V and 4 bases from J, with 9 bases between. CDR1 and CDR2 from the germline V gene are SEHNR and FQNEAQ (reference sequence). This CDR3 has 12 residues. The CDR3 spells CASRGLSETQYF. Written as DNA, the CDR3 is TGTGCCAGCAGGGGACTTTCAGAGACCCAGTACTTC.

The chain couples TRBV20-1 to TRBJ2-3; TRBD2 is a possible D gene (7 bases). The germline V and J ends were trimmed by 3 bases and 4 bases, with 17 bases remaining between them. Germline V gene data show CDR1 as DFQATT and CDR2 as SNEGSKA (reference sequence). CDR3 length equals 15 residues. CDR3 in DNA: TGCAGTGCTAGTTGGATGGCGGGGGCCCCAGATACGCAGTATTTT. Protein product: CSASWMAGAPDTQYF.

In this sample, this clone turned up once. The rearrangement links TRBV12-3 or TRBV12-4 to TRBJ1-1; possibly TRBD1 for D (5 bases). V lost 6 bases, J lost 1 base, and 9 bases lay in between. This CDR3 contains 13 residues. The CDR3 sequence: CASRPTENTEAFF. As DNA, the CDR3 is TGTGCCAGCAGGCCGACAGAGAACACTGAAGCTTTCTTT.

The chain uses TRBV19 and TRBJ2-1, with 8 bases identical to TRBD2. CDR3 length: 15 amino acids. With V trimmed by 3 bases and J by 10 bases, 11 bases remained unmatched. The germline V gene encodes CDR1 LNHDA and CDR2 SQIVND (reference sequence). The CDR3 here is CASSIRVAGSGEQFF. CDR3 DNA: TGTGCCAGTAGTATTAGAGTAGCGGGGTCGGGGGAGCAGTTCTTC.

This rearrangement joins TRBV11-2 to TRBJ2-2, with unresolved D. The CDR3 covers 13 residues. V lost 5 bases and J 2 bases, leaving 6 bases between the germline ends. Germline-derived CDR1 and CDR2 are SGHAT and FQNNGV. The CDR3 reads CASSPFNTGELFF. The CDR3 DNA follows: TGTGCCAGCAGCCCATTTAACACCGGGGAGCTGTTTTTT.

The V call is TRBV2, the J call TRBJ2-3; the D gene is possibly TRBD2 (5 bases). Trimming removed 0 bases at V and 2 bases at J, with 18 bases between. CDR3 length: 18 amino acids. Germline-derived CDR1 and CDR2 are SNHLY and FYNNEI. CDR3 nucleotides: TGTGCCAGCAGTGAAGCGGCCGGACTCATCTCCCCCACAGATACGCAGTATTTT. Its protein is CASSEAAGLISPTDTQYF.

The chain recombines TRBV7-9 with TRBJ2-3; 12 nucleotides line up with TRBD2. The length of the CDR3 is 17 residues. Looked up from germline, CDR1 is SEHNR and CDR2 is FQNEAQ (reference sequence). The J segment lost 5 bases and the V segment lost 3 bases, leaving 9 bases of the junction unmatched. The CDR3 nucleotides read TGTGCCAGCAGCTTCCCTAGCGGGGGGGCCGTGAAAGATACGCAGTATTTT. It codes for CASSFPSGGAVKDTQYF. The variable domain in full, with the rest retrieved from reference TRBV7-9 and TRBJ2-3, is DTGVSQNPRHKITKRGQNVTFRCDPISEHNRLYWYRQTLGQGPEFLTYFQNEAQLEKSRLLSDRFSAERPKGSFSTLEIQRTEQGDSAMYLCASSFPSGGAVKDTQYFGPGTRLTVL.

This clone was seen a single time. The V gene is TRBV3-1 (or the pseudogene TRBV3-2), the J gene TRBJ1-1; maybe TRBD1 (5 bases). The V end lost 3 bases, the J end lost 6 bases, and 14 bases lay between the germline ends. This CDR3 comprises 14 residues. Germline CDR1 LGHDT, CDR2 YNNKEL (reference sequence). CDR3 in DNA: TGTGCCAGCAGCCACCTGGGGGGTCGTGCTGAAGCTTTCTTT. Translated: CASSHLGGRAEAFF.

This clone was seen more than once but under ten times. The V gene is TRBV4-1, the J gene TRBJ2-3, with D tentatively TRBD2 (6 bases). The CDR3 totals 15 residues. Trimming pared 1 base from V and 3 bases from J, leaving 11 bases between. Germline loops: CDR1 MGHRA, CDR2 YSYEKL. The CDR3 coding sequence is TGCGCCAGCAGCCAAGGCGGGATACGTACAGATACGCAGTATTTT. Its protein is CASSQGGIRTDTQYF.

The chain links TRBV5-4 to TRBJ2-2; 10 bases agree with TRBD1. CDR3 length: 16 amino acids. In germline, CDR1 is SGHNT, CDR2 YYREEE (reference sequence). V was clipped by 5 bases and J by 4 bases; unmatched bases: 8. For the CDR3, the DNA is TGTGCCAGCAGTAGGGTGGGACAGGGGTTCACCGGGGAGCTGTTTTTT. It is translated as CASSRVGQGFTGELFF.

The rearrangement joins TRBV19 to TRBJ2-1, with 8 nucleotides matching TRBD1. This CDR3 has 15 residues. J was trimmed by 6 bases and V by 4 bases; bases with no gene match: 8. Germline V gives CDR1 LNHDA, CDR2 SQIVND (reference sequence). CDR3 loop: CASSKGTGSFNEQFF. The DNA of the CDR3 is TGTGCCAGTAGTAAAGGGACAGGCAGTTTCAATGAGCAGTTCTTC.

This rearrangement joins TRBV2 to TRBJ2-3; TRBD2 matches at 7 bases. V lost 7 bases and J lost 2; bases outside the gene matches: 3. The CDR3 has 13 residues. The germline gives CDR1 SNHLY, CDR2 FYNNEI. CDR3 nucleotide sequence: TGTGCCAGCATGAAGCGGGACACAGATACGCAGTATTTT. Its protein is CASMKRDTDTQYF.